The following is a T cell receptor (beta chain) sequence with its context. Antigen: not known. Using immunoSEQ multiplex PCR, the repertoire was profiled, and TCRdb retains in-frame clones only, with some absent. The table lists roughly 130,000 clones, around 90% of them singletons, with roughly 0.19% in the top ten. The data stem from a study of graft-versus-host responses after intestinal transplantation. In the study overall: Multivisceral, liver-intestinal, or isolated intestinal transplants were performed in recipients. The study's findings and limits: Circulating GvH clones peaking coincided with falling HvG clones soon after transplant.

The germline V and J ends were trimmed by 9 bases and 11 bases, with 17 bases remaining between them. CDR3 size: 12 residues. Germline CDR1 is LGHNT and CDR2 is FRNRAP. The chain has TRBV12-5 and TRBJ2-1; D remains ambiguous. The clonotype comes from a human donor who received an intestinal transplant. Sequencing was performed on unstimulated CD4+ T cells sorted from spleen or lymph node cells, taken before intestinal transplant. The CDR3 DNA is TGTGCTAGAAGCTTAGCCTACATTAAGCAGTTCTTC. Its protein product is CARSLAYIKQFF. The full variable domain, rest sourced from reference TRBV12-5 and TRBJ2-1, is DARVTQTPRHKVTEMGQEVTMRCQPILGHNTVFWYRQTMMQGLELLAYFRNRAPLDDSGMPKDRFSAEMPDATLATLKIQPSEPRDSAVYFCARSLAYIKQFFGPGTRLTVL.